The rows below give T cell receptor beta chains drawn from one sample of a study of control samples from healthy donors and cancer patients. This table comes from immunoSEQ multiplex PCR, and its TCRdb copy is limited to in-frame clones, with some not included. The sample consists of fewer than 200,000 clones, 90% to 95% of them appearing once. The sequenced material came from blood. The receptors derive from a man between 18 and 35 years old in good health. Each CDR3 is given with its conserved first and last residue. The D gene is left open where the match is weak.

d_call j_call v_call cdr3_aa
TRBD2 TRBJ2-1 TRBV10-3 CAIRDHGLAGSNEQFF
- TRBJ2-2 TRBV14 CASSQDLDGELFF
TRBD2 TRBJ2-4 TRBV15 CATSSLTAGGLIQYF
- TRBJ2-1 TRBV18 CASSQGGREQFF
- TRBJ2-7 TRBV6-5 CASSSLTSYEQYF
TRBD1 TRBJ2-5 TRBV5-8 CASSSGQVSLQETQYF
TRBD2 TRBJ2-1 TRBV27 CASSPDTGEGYNEQFF
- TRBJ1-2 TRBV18 CASSPTAPYGYTF
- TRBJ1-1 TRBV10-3 CAISESGIFNTEAFF
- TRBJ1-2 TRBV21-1 CASSIPPRTGTF
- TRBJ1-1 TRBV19 CASRRSGGGPEAFF
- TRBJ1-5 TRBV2 CASNQAGTFLGGSNQPQHF
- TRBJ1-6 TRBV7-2 CASSLILGNSPLHF
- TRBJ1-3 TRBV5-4 CASSPLSSGNTIYF
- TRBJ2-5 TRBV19 CASSIGSGIGETQYF
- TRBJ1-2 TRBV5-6 CASSLEGANYGYTF
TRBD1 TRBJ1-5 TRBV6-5 CASSDRGNQPQHF
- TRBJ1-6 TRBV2 CASSEEGARNSPLHF
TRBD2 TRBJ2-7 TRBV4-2 CASSQEGSGSIYEQYF
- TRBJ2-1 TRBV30 CAWSVTSYNEQFF
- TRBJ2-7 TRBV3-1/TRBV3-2 CASRRSREEDRYEQYF
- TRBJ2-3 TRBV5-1 CASSLDGSTDTQYF
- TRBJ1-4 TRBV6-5 CASIPPGHRNEKLFF
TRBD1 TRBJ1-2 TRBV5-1 CASSLGQGANYGYTF
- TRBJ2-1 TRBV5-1 CASSFGQSSYNEQFF
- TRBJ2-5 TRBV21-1 CASRKGGYETQYF
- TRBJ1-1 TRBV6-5 CASIGGRTEAFF
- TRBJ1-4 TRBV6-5 CASVRRAGTNEKLFF
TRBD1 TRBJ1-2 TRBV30 CAWSVDRGHGYTF
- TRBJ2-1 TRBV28 CASSRRDNGEQFF
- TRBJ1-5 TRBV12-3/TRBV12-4 CASTVGGMRPQHF
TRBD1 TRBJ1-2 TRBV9 CASSVDRGGYTF
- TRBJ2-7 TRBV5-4 CASSSLAKSSYEQYF
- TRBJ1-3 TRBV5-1 CASSLESLGNTIYF
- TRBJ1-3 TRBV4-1 CASSLWERTGNTIYF
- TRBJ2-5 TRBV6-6 CASSPGGTSGTETQYF
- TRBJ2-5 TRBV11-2 CASSLLRSQGETQYF
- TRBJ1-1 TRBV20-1 CSAAQSEAFF
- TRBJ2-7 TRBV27 CASANTEREYF
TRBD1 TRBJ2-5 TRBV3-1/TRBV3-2 CASSRRTGFQETQYF
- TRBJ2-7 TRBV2 CASSEAGSSYEQYF
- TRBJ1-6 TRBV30 CAWSLKSSPLHF
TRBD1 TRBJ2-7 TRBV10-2 CASSSRDRGTYEQYF
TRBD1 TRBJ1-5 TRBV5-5 CASSRDRGNQPQHF
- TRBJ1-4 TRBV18 CASSPIGVEEKLFF
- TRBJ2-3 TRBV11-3 CASSLVVTDTQYF
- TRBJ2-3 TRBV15 CATWGHGTDTQYF
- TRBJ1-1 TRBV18 CASSLPGLETEAFF
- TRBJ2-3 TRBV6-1 CASSEARGTSTDTQYF
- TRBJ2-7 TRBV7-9 CASSSTGLIDEQYF
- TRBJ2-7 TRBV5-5 CASSLNRQYEQYF
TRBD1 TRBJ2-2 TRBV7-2 CASSINRGHRGGELFF
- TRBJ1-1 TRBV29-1 CSVVGPMAGTEAFF
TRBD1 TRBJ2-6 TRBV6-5 CASTTGTGANVLTF
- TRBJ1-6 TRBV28 CASSSLFGDLNYDSPLHF
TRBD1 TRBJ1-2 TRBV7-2 CASSPQGGLYGYTF
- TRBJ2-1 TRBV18 CASLHTSTGDYNEQFF
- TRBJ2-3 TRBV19 CASSISGMRTDTQYF
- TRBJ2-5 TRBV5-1 CASMDGTSETQYF
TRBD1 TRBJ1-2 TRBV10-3 CAISPDRGQYGYTF